This entry is about one T cell receptor beta chain. Its antigen is still unknown. Just one base apart from a much larger clone, this may be a read error. TCR alpha and beta CDR3 regions were amplified from RNA using iRepertoire nested multiplex PCR. TCRdb processed the multiplex PCR reads anew with MiXCR; each CDR3 protein has one entry. The repertoire consists of 95,000 to 150,000 distinct CDR3 sequences, with roughly 24% occurring once and the leading ten covering roughly 15%. This specimen belongs to a study of glioma-infiltrating T cells. Study conclusions and caveats: CDR3 overlap between tissue and blood was very small.

Germline V gene lookup returns CDR1 LGHNA and CDR2 YNFKEQ. This CDR3 region has 15 residues. The chain has TRBV4-2 and TRBJ2-3, with TRBD2 matching 9 bases. What was sequenced was glioma tissue, nonneoplastic brain tissue, or PBMCs (not recorded which). This clonotype was obtained from a human donor with low-grade glioma or glioblastoma, undergoing nonglioma brain surgery, or in good health (not recorded which). For the CDR3, the DNA is TGTACCAGCAGCCCTGGGACTAGCTTGGCAGATACGCAGTATTTT. Translated: CTSSPGTSLADTQYF.